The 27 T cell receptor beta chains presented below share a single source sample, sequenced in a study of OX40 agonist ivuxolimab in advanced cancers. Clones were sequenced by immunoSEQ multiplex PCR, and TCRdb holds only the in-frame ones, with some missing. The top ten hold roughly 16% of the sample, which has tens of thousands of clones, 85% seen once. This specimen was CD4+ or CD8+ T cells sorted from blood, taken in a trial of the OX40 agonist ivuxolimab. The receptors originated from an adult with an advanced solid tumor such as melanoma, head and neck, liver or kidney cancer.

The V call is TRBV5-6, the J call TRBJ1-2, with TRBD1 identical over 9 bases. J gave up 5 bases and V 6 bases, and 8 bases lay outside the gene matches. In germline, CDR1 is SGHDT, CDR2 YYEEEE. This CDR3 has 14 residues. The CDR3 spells CASTPGQGYYGYTF. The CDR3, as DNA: TGTGCCAGCACCCCGGGACAGGGTTATTATGGCTACACCTTC. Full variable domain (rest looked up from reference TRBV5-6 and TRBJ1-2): DAGVTQSPTHLIKTRGQQVTLRCSPKSGHDTVSWYQQALGQGPQFIFQYYEEEERQRGNFPDRFSGHQFPNYSSELNVNALLLGDSALYLCASTPGQGYYGYTFGSGTRLTVV.

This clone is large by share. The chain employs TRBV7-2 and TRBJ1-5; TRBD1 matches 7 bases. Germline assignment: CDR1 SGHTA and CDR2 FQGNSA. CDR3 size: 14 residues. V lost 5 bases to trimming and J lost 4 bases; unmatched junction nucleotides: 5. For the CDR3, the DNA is TGTGCCAGCAGCCCCAGACAGGGTAATCAGCCCCAGCATTTT. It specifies CASSPRQGNQPQHF.

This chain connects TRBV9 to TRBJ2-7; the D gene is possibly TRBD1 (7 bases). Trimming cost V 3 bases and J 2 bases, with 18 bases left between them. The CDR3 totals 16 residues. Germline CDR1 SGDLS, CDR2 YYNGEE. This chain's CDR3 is CASSAEEGALTYEQYF. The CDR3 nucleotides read TGTGCCAGCAGCGCCGAGGAGGGGGCCCTAACCTACGAGCAGTACTTC.

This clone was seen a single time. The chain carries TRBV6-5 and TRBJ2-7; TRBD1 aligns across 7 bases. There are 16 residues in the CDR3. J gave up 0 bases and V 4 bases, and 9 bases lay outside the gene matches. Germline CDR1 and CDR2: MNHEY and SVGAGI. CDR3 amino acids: CASSLFGTDFSYEQYF. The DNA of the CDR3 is TGTGCCAGCAGTTTATTTGGGACAGACTTCTCCTACGAGCAGTACTTC.

CDR3 protein: CASSPPVGTSGGAGRDEQFF. CDR3 DNA: TGCGCCAGCAGCCCCCCTGTGGGGACTAGCGGGGGGGCCGGTCGCGATGAGCAGTTCTTC. J is TRBJ2-1 and V is TRBV4-1; 16 bases match TRBD2. This CDR3 region has 20 residues. J was trimmed by 8 bases and V by 4 bases; bases with no gene match: 17. In germline, CDR1 is MGHRA, CDR2 YSYEKL.

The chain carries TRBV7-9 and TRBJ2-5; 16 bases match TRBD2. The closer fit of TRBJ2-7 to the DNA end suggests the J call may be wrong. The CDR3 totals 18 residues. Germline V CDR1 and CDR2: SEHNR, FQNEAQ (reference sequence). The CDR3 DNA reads TGTGCCAGCAGCTTAACGGGACTAGCGGGAGGGATTGGGTACGAGCAGTACTTC. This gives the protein CASSLTGLAGGIGYEQYF.

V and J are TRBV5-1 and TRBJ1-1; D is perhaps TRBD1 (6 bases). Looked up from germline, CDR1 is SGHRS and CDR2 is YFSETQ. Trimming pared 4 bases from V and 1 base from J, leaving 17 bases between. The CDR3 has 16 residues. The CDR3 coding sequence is TGCGCCAGCAGCCGACCCAGGGACAAGGCGAACACTGAAGCTTTCTTT. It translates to CASSRPRDKANTEAFF.

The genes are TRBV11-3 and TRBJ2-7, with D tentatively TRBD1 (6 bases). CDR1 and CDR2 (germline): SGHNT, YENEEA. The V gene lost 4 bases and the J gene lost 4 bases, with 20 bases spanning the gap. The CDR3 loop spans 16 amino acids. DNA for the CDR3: TGTGCCAGCAGCTCGCCGACAGGAGAGAAGGTTTACGAGCAGTACTTC. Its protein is CASSSPTGEKVYEQYF.

Here the CDR3 DNA reads TGTGCCAGCAGCTTAAACAGGGCGGAAGCTTTCTTT. Amino acid sequence: CASSLNRAEAFF. The chain joins TRBV7-8 to TRBJ1-1; perhaps TRBD1 as D (6 bases). The V end lost 2 bases, the J end lost 8 bases, and 9 bases lay between the germline ends. The CDR3 is 12 residues long. Germline V gene sequence: CDR1 SGHVS, CDR2 FQNEAQ.

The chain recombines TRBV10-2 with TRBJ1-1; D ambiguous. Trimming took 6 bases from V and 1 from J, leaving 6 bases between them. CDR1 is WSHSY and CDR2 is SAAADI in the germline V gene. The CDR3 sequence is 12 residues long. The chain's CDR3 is CASRDGNTEAFF. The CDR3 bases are TGCGCCAGCAGGGACGGGAACACTGAAGCTTTCTTT.

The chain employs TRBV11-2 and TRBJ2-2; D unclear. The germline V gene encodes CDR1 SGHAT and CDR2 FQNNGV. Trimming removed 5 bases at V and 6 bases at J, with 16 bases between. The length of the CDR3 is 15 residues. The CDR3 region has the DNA TGTGCCAGCAGCCCCTCGCCTAACGGGCCCGGGGAGCTGTTTTTT. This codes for CASSPSPNGPGELFF.

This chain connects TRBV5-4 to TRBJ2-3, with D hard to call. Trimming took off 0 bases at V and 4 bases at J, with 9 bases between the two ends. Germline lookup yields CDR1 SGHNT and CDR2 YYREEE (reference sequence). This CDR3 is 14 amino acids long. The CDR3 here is CASSLVLEADTQYF. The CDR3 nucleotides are TGTGCCAGCAGCTTGGTTCTAGAGGCAGATACGCAGTATTTT. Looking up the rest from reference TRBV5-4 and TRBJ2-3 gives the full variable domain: ETGVTQSPTHLIKTRGQQVTLRCSSQSGHNTVSWYQQALGQGPQFIFQYYREEENGRGNFPPRFSGLQFPNYSSELNVNALELDDSALYLCASSLVLEADTQYFGPGTRLTVL.

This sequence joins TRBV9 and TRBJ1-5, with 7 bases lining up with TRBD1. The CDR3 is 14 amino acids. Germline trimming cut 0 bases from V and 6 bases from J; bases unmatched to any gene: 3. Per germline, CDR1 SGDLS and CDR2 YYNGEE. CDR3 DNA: TGTGCCAGCAGCGTAGGGCCAGGGGGTCAGCCCCAGCATTTT. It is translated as CASSVGPGGQPQHF.

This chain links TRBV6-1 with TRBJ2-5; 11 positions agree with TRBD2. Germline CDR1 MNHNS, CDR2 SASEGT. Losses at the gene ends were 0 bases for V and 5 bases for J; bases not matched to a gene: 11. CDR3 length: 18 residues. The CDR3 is CASSEAIAGGPRDETQYF. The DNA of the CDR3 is TGTGCCAGCAGTGAAGCAATAGCGGGGGGGCCGAGGGATGAGACCCAGTACTTC.

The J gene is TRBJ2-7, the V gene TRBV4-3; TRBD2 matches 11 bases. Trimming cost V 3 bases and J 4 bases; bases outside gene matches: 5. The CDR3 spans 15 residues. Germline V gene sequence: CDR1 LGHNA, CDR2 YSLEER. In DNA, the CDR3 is TGCGCCAGCAGCCAGGAAACTAGCGGGAGATACGAGCAGTACTTC. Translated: CASSQETSGRYEQYF.

CDR3 in amino acids: CASSFERSLPYEQYF. CDR3 nucleotide sequence: TGTGCCAGTAGTTTCGAGAGGTCCCTCCCCTACGAGCAGTACTTC. The chain couples TRBV19 to TRBJ2-7; no definite D call. Trimming removed 5 bases from V and 2 bases from J, with 16 bases in between. Germline lookup yields CDR1 LNHDA and CDR2 SQIVND (reference sequence). This CDR3 has 15 amino acids.

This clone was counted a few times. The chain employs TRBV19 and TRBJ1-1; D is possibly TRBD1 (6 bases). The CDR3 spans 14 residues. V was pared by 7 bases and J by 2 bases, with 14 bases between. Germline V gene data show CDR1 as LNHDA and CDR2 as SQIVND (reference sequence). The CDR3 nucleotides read TGTGCCAGTATGGTCGGGGGCGGTAACACTGAAGCTTTCTTT. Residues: CASMVGGGNTEAFF.

The CDR3 spells CASSLYPRDGRSYTF. The CDR3 coding sequence is TGTGCCAGCAGTTTATATCCCCGGGACGGGAGGAGCTACACCTTC. The chain employs TRBV27 and TRBJ1-2; D might be TRBD1 (5 bases). The V end was cut by 1 base, the J end by 9 bases, with 18 bases between. The CDR3 runs to 15 residues. Germline V CDR1 and CDR2: MNHEY, SMNVEV (reference sequence).

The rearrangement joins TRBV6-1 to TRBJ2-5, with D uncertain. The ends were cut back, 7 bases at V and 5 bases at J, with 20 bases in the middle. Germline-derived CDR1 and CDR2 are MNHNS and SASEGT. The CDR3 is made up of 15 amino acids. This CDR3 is CASKGRWALGETQYF. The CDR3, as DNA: TGTGCCAGCAAGGGCCGCTGGGCCTTGGGGGAGACCCAGTACTTC.

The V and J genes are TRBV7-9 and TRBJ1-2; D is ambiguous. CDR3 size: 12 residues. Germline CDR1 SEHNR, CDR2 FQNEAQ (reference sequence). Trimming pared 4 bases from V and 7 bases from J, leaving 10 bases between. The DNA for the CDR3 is TGTGCCAGCAGCTCGTTATCTGGTGGCTACACCTTC. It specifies CASSSLSGGYTF.

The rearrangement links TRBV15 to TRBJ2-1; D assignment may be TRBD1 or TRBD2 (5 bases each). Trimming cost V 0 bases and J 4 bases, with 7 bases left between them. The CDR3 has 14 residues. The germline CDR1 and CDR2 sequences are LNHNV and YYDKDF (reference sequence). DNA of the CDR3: TGTGCCACCAGCAGAGAGGGACCTTACAATGAGCAGTTCTTC. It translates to CATSREGPYNEQFF.

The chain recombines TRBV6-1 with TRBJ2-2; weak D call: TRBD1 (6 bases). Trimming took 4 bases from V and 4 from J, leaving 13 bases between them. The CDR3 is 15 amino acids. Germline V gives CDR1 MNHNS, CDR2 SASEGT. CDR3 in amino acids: CASSAYRDPTGELFF. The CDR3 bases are TGTGCCAGCAGTGCCTACAGGGACCCCACCGGGGAGCTGTTTTTT.

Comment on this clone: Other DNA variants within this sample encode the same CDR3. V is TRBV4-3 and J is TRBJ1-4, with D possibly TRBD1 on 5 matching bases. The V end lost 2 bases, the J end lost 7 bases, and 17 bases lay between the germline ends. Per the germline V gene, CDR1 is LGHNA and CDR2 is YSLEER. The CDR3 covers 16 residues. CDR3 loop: CASSQQGTNKREKLFF. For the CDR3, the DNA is TGCGCCAGCAGCCAACAAGGGACCAACAAGCGTGAAAAACTGTTTTTT.

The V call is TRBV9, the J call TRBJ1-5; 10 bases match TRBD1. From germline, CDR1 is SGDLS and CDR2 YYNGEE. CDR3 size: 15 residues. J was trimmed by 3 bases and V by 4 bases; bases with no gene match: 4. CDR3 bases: TGTGCCAGCAGCCCAGGGACAGGGGTCAATCAGCCCCAGCATTTT. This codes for CASSPGTGVNQPQHF.

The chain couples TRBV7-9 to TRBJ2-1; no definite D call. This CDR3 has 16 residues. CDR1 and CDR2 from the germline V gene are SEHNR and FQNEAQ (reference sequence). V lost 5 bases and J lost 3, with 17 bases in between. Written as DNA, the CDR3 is TGTGCCAGCAGCCACGAAGTGAGGTCGCGCTACAATGAGCAGTTCTTC. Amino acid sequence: CASSHEVRSRYNEQFF.

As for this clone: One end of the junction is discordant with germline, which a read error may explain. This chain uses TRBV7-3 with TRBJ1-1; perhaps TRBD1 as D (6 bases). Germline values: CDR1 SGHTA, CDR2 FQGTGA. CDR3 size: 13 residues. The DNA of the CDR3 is TGTGCCTGCAGCCCGGGGGGGCGAACTGAAGCTTTCTTT. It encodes CACSPGGRTEAFF.

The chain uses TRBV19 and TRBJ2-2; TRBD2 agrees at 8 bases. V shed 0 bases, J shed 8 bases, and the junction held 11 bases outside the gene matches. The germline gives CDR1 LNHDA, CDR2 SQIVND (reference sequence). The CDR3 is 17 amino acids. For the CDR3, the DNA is TGTGCCAGTAGTATAGATCCGGTAGCGGGGCCCGGAGGGGAGCTGTTTTTT. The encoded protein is CASSIDPVAGPGGELFF.